One T cell receptor beta chain is described in this entry. It lacks a known antigen. It has no much larger one-base neighbor in the sample; base qualities were not kept. This specimen comes from a study of OX40 agonist ivuxolimab in advanced cancers. As for the study more broadly: Ivuxolimab was an agonistic, fully human IgG2 monoclonal antibody directed against OX40 (CD134), a costimulatory receptor. Intravenous ivuxolimab was administered to patients every 2 weeks at six dose levels: 0.01, 0.1, 0.3, 1.5, 3 and 10 mg/kg. Of the approximately 50 dose-escalation patients, hepatocellular carcinoma was present in approximately 20, melanoma in around 15, renal cell carcinoma in 9 and head and neck cancer in 9. A male proportion of roughly 80% and a mean age of around 60 years, ranging from about 23 to 79, were recorded for the dose-escalation cohort. Prior anti-PD-1, anti-PD-L1 or anti-CTLA-4 therapy was permitted, and approximately 41% of dose-escalation patients had received checkpoint inhibitors. Partial responses occurred in three dose-escalation patients, of whom one had hepatocellular carcinoma and two had cutaneous melanoma. Peripheral TCRbeta sequencing aimed to test whether ivuxolimab altered TCR sequence diversity and caused clonal T-cell expansion. The paper reports the monotherapy dose-escalation portion (N of about 47 patients) of the phase I ivuxolimab trial.

CDR1 and CDR2 are drawn from the germline V gene: SGHTA, FQGTGA. The CDR3 covers 15 residues, taking in both the cysteine and the phenylalanine. CDR3 DNA only is kept here, 45 bases in frame from base 1. The trim is 7 bases for V and 5 bases for J, with a gap of 17 bases between the germline ends. Patients with autoimmune disease history or receiving systemic immunosuppression were excluded from the trial. Peripheral blood for TCR sequencing was collected from all dose cohorts at baseline, on cycle 4 day 1, and on cycle 7 day 1. The samples were drawn from a first-in-human, open-label, multicenter phase I dose-escalation trial of ivuxolimab. The trial enrolled adults with locally advanced or metastatic head and neck squamous cell, hepatocellular, melanoma or renal cell carcinoma. Before TCR sequencing, CD4+ T cells and CD8+ T cells from peripheral blood were sorted into separate populations. Beyond this particular receptor, the publication reports: Low levels of normalized T-cell clonal expansion were also shown by some nonresponding patients. Antigen specificity was not determined for the clonally expanded peripheral T cells. In partial responders in the 0.1-3.0 mg/kg groups, normalized peripheral clonal expansion was found to be among the lowest, especially among CD8+ T cells. At doses of 0.1 to 3.0 mg/kg, clonal expansion of both CD4+ and CD8+ T cells in blood was seen between baseline and week 6. On average, CD8+ T cells showed more expanded clones than CD4+ T cells after ivuxolimab.

Genomic DNA was extracted from sorted cells for sequencing of the TCRbeta CDR3 region. The immunoSEQ Assay was used for sequencing of TCRbeta CDR3 regions. The immuneACCESS repertoire file appears here via TCRdb, limited to in-frame rearrangements. These files lack a portion of the clones; in checked studies, under half of the deficit traces to unresolved V genes, and the cause of the others is not known. This sample has roughly 68,000 clones in its table, and 70% to 85% of those were observed once. Together, the top ten hold 1.5% to 2% of the sample. This chain is built from TRBV7-3 and TRBJ2-2, with TRBD1 tentatively as D gene (5 bases match). This receptor was obtained from an adult with an advanced solid tumor such as melanoma, head and neck, liver or kidney cancer. The sequencing used CD4+ or CD8+ T cells sorted from blood, collected in a trial of the OX40 agonist ivuxolimab. The CDR3 corresponds to CASTLRAGKTGELFF. The base sequence is TGTGCCAGCACTCTCCGGGCAGGGAAAACCGGGGAGCTGTTTTTT.